These 8 T cell receptor beta chains came from one sample sequenced in a study of T-cell reconstitution after alpha-beta-depleted transplantation in children. Unique molecular identifiers were incorporated when the TCRbeta library was constructed. MiXCR, run by TCRdb on the PCR reads, gives a single entry per CDR3 protein. Of approximately 1,000,000 distinct CDR3 sequences in the sample, about 31% were seen once. The specimen comprised PBMCs, mostly from graft donor cells, sampled 360 days after TCRalphabeta/CD19-depleted stem cell transplant. These receptor sequences come from a boy under two years old who had a stem cell transplant for SCID, so the T cells may come from the graft donor.

J is TRBJ2-4 and V is TRBV7-2, with D perhaps TRBD1 (5 bases). Trimming left V 5 bases short and J 6 bases short, with 14 bases between. CDR3 length equals 14 residues. Germline CDR1 is SGHTA and CDR2 is FQGNSA. CDR3 bases: TGTGCCAGCAGCCCCAGGGTTGTCCTAAACATTCAGTACTTC. Amino acids: CASSPRVVLNIQYF.

The rearrangement links TRBV2 to TRBJ1-4; TRBD1 agrees at 9 bases. CDR1 and CDR2 from the germline V gene are SNHLY and FYNNEI. Trimming at V came to 6 bases and at J to 8 bases, leaving 10 bases not matched to a gene. The CDR3 is made up of 15 amino acids. This CDR3 is CASSNRGLLNEKLFF. In nucleotides, the CDR3 is TGTGCCAGCAGCAACAGGGGGCTTCTCAACGAAAAACTGTTTTTT.

This sequence joins TRBV29-1 and TRBJ2-3; tentative D call: TRBD2 (6 bases). CDR1 and CDR2 (germline): SQVTM, ANQGSEA. The CDR3 is made up of 12 amino acids. V gave up 7 bases and J gave up 2 bases, with 10 bases separating them. CDR3 protein: CSGGENTDTQYF. The CDR3, as DNA: TGCAGCGGGGGGGAGAACACAGATACGCAGTATTTT.

This sequence joins TRBV6-2 or TRBV6-3 and TRBJ1-5, with a weak D call TRBD1 (6 bases). The CDR3 runs 18 residues. V lost 4 bases to trimming and J lost 2 bases, with 21 bases between them. In germline, CDR1 is MNHEY, CDR2 SVGEGT. The CDR3, as DNA: TGTGCCAGCAGTTCGAGGCCTTGGGGGGCGAGGGGCAATCAGCCCCAGCATTTT. Amino acid sequence: CASSSRPWGARGNQPQHF.

This clonotype was counted many times. One end of the junction is discordant with germline, which a read error may explain. The V and J genes are TRBV5-1 and TRBJ2-1; 8 bases are shared with TRBD2. Germline loops: CDR1 SGHRS, CDR2 YFSETQ. This CDR3 spans 15 amino acids. This chain's CDR3 is CASSPGTSSYNEQFF. In DNA form, the CDR3 reads TGTGCCAGCAGCCCCGGGACTAGCTCCTACAATGAGCAGTTCTTC.

The chain recombines TRBV28 with TRBJ1-2; D is possibly TRBD1 (5 bases). Germline V gene lookup returns CDR1 MDHEN and CDR2 SYDVKM. Trimming cost V 1 base and J 2 bases, with 14 bases left between them. This CDR3 has 16 residues. CDR3 sequence: CASSLSGGGPNYGYTF. CDR3 coding DNA: TGTGCCAGCAGTTTATCTGGGGGGGGTCCGAACTATGGCTACACCTTC.

V gene TRBV29-1 combines with J gene TRBJ2-7, with a possible D match to TRBD1 (6 bases). Trimming left V 4 bases short and J 1 base short, with 8 bases between. The CDR3 is made up of 12 amino acids. Looked up from germline, CDR1 is SQVTM and CDR2 is ANQGSEA. The CDR3 sequence: CSVAGVSYEQYF. The CDR3 bases are TGCAGCGTTGCAGGGGTGTCCTACGAGCAGTACTTC.

This clonotype was recorded once. The V call is TRBV18, the J call TRBJ2-5; D is perhaps TRBD1 (6 bases). CDR1 and CDR2 (germline): KGHSH, LQKENI. The CDR3 is 14 amino acids. V lost 2 bases to trimming and J lost 10 bases, with 17 bases between them. The CDR3 spells CASSPSVRGVDQYF. The CDR3, as DNA: TGTGCCAGCTCACCATCCGTCAGGGGAGTGGACCAGTACTTC.